The source of this T cell receptor beta chain is a study of T cell responses to AZD1222 COVID-19 vaccine. Libraries were prepared by immunoSEQ multiplex PCR; TCRdb keeps only in-frame clonotypes and omits some of them. The sample shows some 89,000 clones, 90% of them seen only once. The germline V and J ends were trimmed by 6 bases and 4 bases, with 7 bases remaining between them. CDR3 size: 12 residues. Germline CDR1 and CDR2: MGHDK and SYGVNS. The receptor was isolated from an adult in good health. Sequencing used peripheral blood, obtained on day 0 of AZD1222 vaccination. The chain employs TRBV25-1 and TRBJ2-1; D ambiguous. This CDR3 is CASRAGYNEQFF. CDR3 in DNA: TGTGCCAGCAGAGCAGGTTACAATGAGCAGTTCTTC.